Shown below are 19 T cell receptor beta chains from a single sample sequenced in a study of cytomegalovirus exposure and HLA in healthy donors. Primers: 60 Vbeta forward and 13 Jbeta reverse. Clones were sequenced by immunoSEQ multiplex PCR, and TCRdb holds only the in-frame ones, with some missing. The sample lists 150,000 to 200,000 clones, over 70% occurring once. Sequenced material: PBMCs. The receptors originated from a female donor in good health and CMV-seronegative.

This clone was seen only a few times. The V call is TRBV25-1, the J call TRBJ2-2, with D unclear. The V and J ends lost 2 bases and 4 bases respectively, with 5 bases between them. The CDR3 extends over 13 amino acids. CDR1 is MGHDK, CDR2 SYGVNS, per germline. The CDR3 protein is CASSELGTGELFF. The CDR3 coding sequence is TGTGCCAGCAGTGAACTAGGCACCGGGGAGCTGTTTTTT.

The V and J genes are TRBV27 and TRBJ2-7; the match to TRBD2 covers 13 bases. Germline assignment: CDR1 MNHEY and CDR2 SMNVEV (reference sequence). The CDR3 is 16 residues long. V dropped 3 bases and J dropped 3; count of bases not matched to a gene: 5. CDR3: CASSLTGLAGRYEQYF. CDR3 bases: TGTGCCAGCAGTTTGACGGGACTAGCGGGACGCTACGAGCAGTACTTC.

The chain uses TRBV2 and TRBJ1-2, with a possible D match to TRBD1 (5 bases). The length of the CDR3 is 14 residues. The germline V gene encodes CDR1 SNHLY and CDR2 FYNNEI. Trimming removed 6 bases from V and 2 bases from J, with 13 bases in between. The CDR3 DNA follows: TGTGCCAGCAGCGGGGGACGTCTAAACTATGGCTACACCTTC. Its protein is CASSGGRLNYGYTF.

The chain employs TRBV27 and TRBJ2-7; the match to TRBD2 covers 8 bases. The junction had 1 base not matched to a gene; V was cut back by 3 bases and J by 6 bases. The CDR3 runs 12 residues. Germline assignment: CDR1 MNHEY and CDR2 SMNVEV (reference sequence). CDR3 region: CASSFRGGEQYF. For the CDR3, the DNA is TGTGCCAGCAGTTTCCGGGGGGGCGAGCAGTACTTC.

The chain has TRBV6-5 and TRBJ1-5, with D possibly being TRBD1 (5 bases). The CDR3 runs 15 residues. Germline V gene data show CDR1 as MNHEY and CDR2 as SVGAGI. Between the trimmed V and J ends, which lost 6 bases and 5 bases, there was a span of 17 bases. The DNA for the CDR3 is TGTGCCAGCAGCGGACGGGGGGGATGGGATCAGCCCCAGCATTTT. This sequence encodes CASSGRGGWDQPQHF.

This rearrangement joins TRBV10-2 to TRBJ2-1; 8 bases map to TRBD2. The CDR3 contains 11 residues. The trim removed 4 bases at V and 14 bases at J, leaving 4 bases unmatched. Per germline, CDR1 WSHSY and CDR2 SAAADI. DNA for the CDR3: TGCGCCAGCAGTGCTGAGCGGGAGAAGTTCTTC. It is translated as CASSAEREKFF.

J is TRBJ2-3 and V is TRBV28, with 8 bases fitting TRBD1. Germline trimming cut 6 bases from V and 3 bases from J; bases unmatched to any gene: 11. CDR1 is MDHEN, CDR2 SYDVKM, per germline. The CDR3 runs to 16 residues. The CDR3 DNA follows: TGTGCCAGCAGCCGCGCAGGGGGCGCCCCGACAGATACGCAGTATTTT. It is translated as CASSRAGGAPTDTQYF.

The sample holds a few counts of this clone. The chain links TRBV14 to TRBJ1-1; D is ambiguous. The V end was cut by 1 base, the J end by 0 bases, with 6 bases between. Per germline, CDR1 SGHDN and CDR2 FVKESK. This CDR3 has 14 amino acids. The CDR3 sequence: CASSQGLMNTEAFF. The CDR3, as DNA: TGTGCCAGCAGCCAAGGCCTAATGAACACTGAAGCTTTCTTT. Supplemented by reference TRBV14 and TRBJ1-1, the full variable domain reads EAGVTQFPSHSVIEKGQTVTLRCDPISGHDNLYWYRRVMGKEIKFLLHFVKESKQDESGMPNNRFLAERTGGTYSTLKVQPAELEDSGVYFCASSQGLMNTEAFFGQGTRLTVV.

This clone was seen more than once but under ten times. V and J are TRBV5-6 and TRBJ1-4; TRBD1 is a possible D gene (5 bases). The CDR3 totals 16 residues. Germline V gene lookup returns CDR1 SGHDT and CDR2 YYEEEE. Trimming left V 0 bases short and J 5 bases short, with 14 bases between. The CDR3 sequence is CASSLDGLGANEKLFF. CDR3 nucleotide sequence: TGTGCCAGCAGCTTGGATGGCCTAGGGGCGAATGAAAAACTGTTTTTT.

This clone has only a few counts. The genes are TRBV19 and TRBJ2-5; 11 nucleotides align to TRBD2. The closer fit of TRBJ2-7 to the DNA end suggests the J call may be wrong. Germline V gene sequence: CDR1 LNHDA, CDR2 SQIVND (reference sequence). This CDR3 has 15 amino acids. The CDR3 spells CASSPIAGGLYEQYF. The CDR3 coding sequence is TGTGCCAGTAGTCCCATAGCGGGGGGGCTCTACGAGCAGTACTTC.

V is TRBV30 and J is TRBJ1-2; TRBD1 aligns across 7 bases. The CDR3 has 15 amino acids. Germline V CDR1 and CDR2: GTSNPN, SVGIG (reference sequence). The V and J ends lost 6 bases and 0 bases, in that order; junction bases with no gene match: 10. The CDR3 is CACQTGSLANYGYTF. The CDR3 bases are TGTGCCTGTCAGACAGGGAGCCTAGCTAACTATGGCTACACCTTC.

This clone came up a few times. The chain has TRBV6-4 and TRBJ2-7; the match to TRBD2 covers 9 bases. CDR3 size: 20 residues. The germline CDR1 and CDR2 sequences are MRHNA and SNTAGT. After removal of 1 base from V and 3 bases from J, the junction contained 19 bases not matched to a gene. The CDR3 nucleotides read TGTGCCAGCAGTGACTGGAGTCGGACTAGCGACCCTGCTTCCAGCTACGAGCAGTACTTC. Translation gives CASSDWSRTSDPASSYEQYF.

The chain couples TRBV5-5 to TRBJ2-7, with D tentatively TRBD2 (6 bases). V lost 5 bases to trimming and J lost 0 bases, with 12 bases between them. The CDR3 covers 14 residues. Germline values: CDR1 SGHKS, CDR2 YYEKEE (reference sequence). The CDR3 DNA is TGTGCCAGCAGGCGGGACTTAGCCTCCTACGAGCAGTACTTC. The encoded protein is CASRRDLASYEQYF.

The J gene is TRBJ1-5, the V gene TRBV6-1; D not certain. V was pared by 8 bases and J by 2 bases, with 13 bases between. CDR3 size: 14 residues. The germline CDR1 and CDR2 sequences are MNHNS and SASEGT. The CDR3 sequence is CASREELGNQPQHF. DNA of the CDR3: TGTGCCAGCCGGGAGGAACTCGGCAATCAGCCCCAGCATTTT.

This clone has a single count. Here the CDR3 omits its conserved ending phenylalanine or tryptophan, so a read error is the likely source. The chain employs TRBV10-3 and TRBJ1-1; D is unclear. The CDR3 spans 13 residues. V dropped 4 bases and J dropped 0 bases, with 6 bases sitting between them. Germline CDR1 reads ENHRY; CDR2 reads SYGVKD. The DNA of the CDR3 is TGTGCCATCAGTGCGGGAATGAACACTGAAGCTTTCCTT. Its protein is CAISAGMNTEAFL.

The rearrangement uses TRBV5-8 and TRBJ1-3, with unresolved D. Between the trimmed V and J ends, which lost 0 bases and 0 bases, there was a span of 10 bases. The CDR3 extends over 16 amino acids. CDR1 is SGHTS, CDR2 YDEGEE, per germline. The CDR3 sequence is CASSLVAVFSGNTIYF. CDR3 DNA sequence: TGTGCCAGCAGCTTGGTGGCAGTCTTCTCTGGAAACACCATATATTTT.

In this sample, this clone turned up once. This sequence joins TRBV7-6 and TRBJ2-3, with TRBD2 matching 12 bases. Unmatched junction bases numbered 0, after V lost 8 bases and J lost 3 bases. Per the germline V gene, CDR1 is SGHVS and CDR2 is FNYEAQ. This CDR3 region has 13 residues. As DNA, the CDR3 is TGTGCCAGCGGACTAGCGGGAACAGATACGCAGTATTTT. This translates into CASGLAGTDTQYF.

This chain uses TRBV5-4 with TRBJ1-6; 9 nucleotides align to TRBD1. CDR1 and CDR2 (germline): SGHNT, YYREEE (reference sequence). The length of the CDR3 is 15 residues. V lost 5 bases and J lost 9; bases outside the gene matches: 9. The CDR3 here is CASSFPGQGGSPLHF. CDR3 coding DNA: TGTGCCAGCAGTTTTCCGGGACAGGGAGGTTCACCCCTCCACTTT. Drawing the rest from reference TRBV5-4 and TRBJ1-6, the complete variable domain is ETGVTQSPTHLIKTRGQQVTLRCSSQSGHNTVSWYQQALGQGPQFIFQYYREEENGRGNFPPRFSGLQFPNYSSELNVNALELDDSALYLCASSFPGQGGSPLHFGNGTRLTVT.

The chain combines TRBV4-1 with TRBJ2-1; 8 bases map to TRBD2. V was clipped by 0 bases and J by 4 bases; unmatched bases: 11. Germline loops: CDR1 MGHRA, CDR2 YSYEKL. CDR3 length: 18 amino acids. The CDR3 region is CASSQEPFTSGAYNEQFF. The DNA of the CDR3 is TGCGCCAGCAGCCAAGAACCCTTTACTAGCGGAGCGTACAATGAGCAGTTCTTC.